This TCR beta chain stems from a study of control samples from healthy donors and cancer patients. Germline V gene lookup returns CDR1 SGHNT and CDR2 YYREEE (reference sequence). Losses at the gene ends were 4 bases for V and 5 bases for J; bases not matched to a gene: 6. The CDR3 has 15 residues. Generated by immunoSEQ multiplex PCR, the TCRdb table keeps only in-frame clones and is missing some. The sample yields about 84,000 clones, around 91% seen once. The rearrangement uses TRBV5-4 and TRBJ1-2; 12 bases line up with TRBD1. Input material: blood. The TCR comes from a man aged 30 to 45 in good health. CDR3 region: CASSPGQGARYGYTF. In DNA, the CDR3 is TGTGCCAGCAGCCCGGGACAGGGGGCGCGGTATGGCTACACCTTC.